These 16 T cell receptor beta chains originate from one sample sequenced in a study of shared clonotypes between healthy human individuals. Using immunoSEQ multiplex PCR, the repertoire was profiled, and TCRdb retains in-frame clones only, with some absent. This sample has around 980,000 clones, with around 78% found just once. Specimen: memory CD4+ T cells from PBMCs. Stated subset: CD45RA-negative fraction. Every receptor here comes from a man younger than 30 in good health. Some clones in this sample may be carry-over from other donors' samples.

The chain links TRBV7-2 to TRBJ2-7; 9 bases fit TRBD2. Trimming removed 5 bases from V and 0 bases from J; junction bases left unmatched: 5. The CDR3 is 15 amino acids. The germline CDR1 and CDR2 sequences are SGHTA and FQGNSA. CDR3 region: CASSQTSGTSYEQYF. In nucleotides, the CDR3 is TGTGCCAGCAGCCAGACTAGCGGAACCTCCTACGAGCAGTACTTC.

CDR3 amino acids: CASSFLKKSPGELFF. CDR3 DNA sequence: TGTGCCAGCAGTTTCCTGAAGAAAAGTCCCGGGGAGCTGTTTTTT. V and J are TRBV6-5 and TRBJ2-2; D is unclear. The ends were cut back, 4 bases at V and 6 bases at J, with 15 bases in the middle. The CDR3 runs 15 residues. CDR1 MNHEY and CDR2 SVGAGI come from the germline V gene.

There are many counts of this clone. The chain combines TRBV2 with TRBJ2-1; D is possibly TRBD2 (6 bases). Germline V lookup: CDR1 SNHLY, CDR2 FYNNEI. With 8 bases removed from V and 1 base from J, the gap between germline ends came to 21 bases. The CDR3 has 17 amino acids. CDR3 protein: CASWGGALGRSYNEQFF. CDR3 DNA sequence: TGTGCCAGCTGGGGAGGTGCCCTAGGCAGGTCCTACAATGAGCAGTTCTTC.

The rearrangement joins TRBV2 to TRBJ2-1; no reliable D call. In germline, CDR1 is SNHLY, CDR2 FYNNEI. Trimming took 4 bases from V and 15 from J, leaving 13 bases between them. This CDR3 contains 11 residues. The CDR3 reads CASSVNFRLFF. In DNA, the CDR3 is TGTGCCAGCAGTGTTAACTTTAGGCTGTTCTTC.

J is TRBJ2-1 and V is TRBV11-3; 9 bases are a match to TRBD2. Trimming took 1 base from V and 7 from J; bases not matched to a gene: 5. Germline assignment: CDR1 SGHNT and CDR2 YENEEA. This CDR3 region has 15 residues. This chain's CDR3 is CASSLGTSVGNEQFF. CDR3 DNA sequence: TGTGCCAGCAGCTTAGGGACTAGCGTAGGGAATGAGCAGTTCTTC.

About this clone itself: Within the sample, other DNA sequences also encode this same CDR3. The chain recombines TRBV18 with TRBJ2-1, with 11 bases matching TRBD2. Germline V CDR1 and CDR2: KGHSH, LQKENI. The CDR3 totals 16 residues. J was trimmed by 4 bases and V by 6 bases; bases with no gene match: 8. The CDR3 DNA follows: TGTGCCAGCTCCCCAGGCACTAGCGGGAGTTACAATGAGCAGTTCTTC. As protein: CASSPGTSGSYNEQFF.

This chain connects TRBV28 to TRBJ1-4; D gene ambiguous. Trimming cost V 2 bases and J 10 bases, with 14 bases left between them. This CDR3 spans 14 amino acids. Germline V lookup: CDR1 MDHEN, CDR2 SYDVKM. The CDR3 coding sequence is TGTGCCAGCAGTTTAGCGAGCGAGGAAGGAAAACTGTTTTTT. Its translation is CASSLASEEGKLFF. Full variable domain (outside the CDR3, taken from reference TRBV28 and TRBJ1-4): DVKVTQSSRYLVKRTGEKVFLECVQDMDHENMFWYRQDPGLGLRLIYFSYDVKMKEKGDIPEGYSVSREKKERFSLILESASTNQTSMYLCASSLASEEGKLFFGSGTQLSVL.

CDR3 sequence (DNA): TGTGCCAGCGGCCGCGGTTGGGCGATCAGGACCCAGTACTTC. It codes for CASGRGWAIRTQYF. This chain joins TRBV28 and TRBJ2-5; D gene unclear. The V end lost 8 bases, the J end lost 7 bases, and 20 bases lay between the germline ends. The germline V gene encodes CDR1 MDHEN and CDR2 SYDVKM. CDR3 length equals 14 residues.

This clone was seen a handful of times. The identical CDR3 is also encoded by other nucleotide sequences in the sample. This chain joins TRBV29-1 and TRBJ1-2, with D uncertain. From germline, CDR1 is SQVTM and CDR2 ANQGSEA. This CDR3 region has 14 residues. V was clipped by 0 bases and J by 4 bases, with 12 bases between them. CDR3: CSVEEDEGIYGYTF. DNA for the CDR3: TGCAGCGTTGAAGAAGATGAAGGAATCTATGGCTACACCTTC.

This clone has only one observation. The rearrangement links TRBV9 to TRBJ2-1; TRBD2 aligns across 14 bases. J was trimmed by 2 bases and V by 3 bases; bases with no gene match: 4. CDR1 is SGDLS, CDR2 YYNGEE, per germline. The CDR3 covers 17 residues. This CDR3 is CASSATSGRATYNEQFF. The CDR3 nucleotides are TGTGCCAGCAGCGCGACTAGCGGGAGGGCCACCTACAATGAGCAGTTCTTC.

In this sample, this clone turned up a few times. The rearrangement links TRBV30 to TRBJ1-1; D unresolved. CDR3 length: 12 amino acids. Germline V gene sequence: CDR1 GTSNPN, CDR2 SVGIG (reference sequence). Trimming stripped 0 bases from V and 8 bases from J, with 10 bases between. For the CDR3, the DNA is TGTGCCTGGAGTGTAATCGTCCGCGAAGCTTTCTTT. This translates into CAWSVIVREAFF.

CDR3 region: CASSLEGLANEKLFF. In DNA, the CDR3 is TGTGCCAGCAGTTTAGAGGGGTTGGCTAATGAAAAACTGTTTTTT. The rearrangement joins TRBV27 to TRBJ1-4, with a tentative D call TRBD1 (5 bases). The CDR3 spans 15 residues. Germline V CDR1 and CDR2: MNHEY, SMNVEV (reference sequence). V gave up 2 bases and J gave up 3 bases, with 10 bases separating them.

This chain's CDR3 is CASTPGGVDQPQHF. The CDR3 DNA reads TGTGCCAGCACCCCGGGAGGGGTAGATCAGCCCCAGCATTTT. The V call is TRBV5-8, the J call TRBJ1-5; D may be TRBD1 (5 bases). CDR3 size: 14 residues. Trimming left V 6 bases short and J 5 bases short, with 15 bases between. Germline CDR1 SGHTS, CDR2 YDEGEE.

The chain uses TRBV18 and TRBJ1-1; 7 bases are a match to TRBD1. Germline V gene data show CDR1 as KGHSH and CDR2 as LQKENI. This CDR3 has 16 amino acids. The J segment lost 7 bases and the V segment lost 4 bases, leaving 15 bases of the junction unmatched. CDR3 coding DNA: TGTGCCAGCTCACTAACACCCGGGACAGCTTTAATTGAAGCTTTCTTT. It encodes CASSLTPGTALIEAFF.

This chain connects TRBV7-2 to TRBJ1-3, with D possibly being TRBD1 (5 bases). With 0 bases removed from V and 2 bases from J, the gap between germline ends came to 11 bases. The germline CDR1 and CDR2 sequences are SGHTA and FQGNSA. CDR3 length: 16 amino acids. CDR3 protein: CASSLAGATAGNTIYF. Written as DNA, the CDR3 is TGTGCCAGCAGCTTAGCAGGGGCGACAGCTGGAAACACCATATATTTT.

V and J are TRBV4-1 and TRBJ2-1, with 12 bases identical to TRBD2. Unmatched junction bases numbered 11, after V lost 4 bases and J lost 1 base. Germline values: CDR1 MGHRA, CDR2 YSYEKL. The CDR3 totals 19 residues. The CDR3 DNA sequence: TGCGCCAGCAGCCCCCCGAGACTAGCGGGAGCGGAATCCTACAATGAGCAGTTCTTC. Protein product: CASSPPRLAGAESYNEQFF.